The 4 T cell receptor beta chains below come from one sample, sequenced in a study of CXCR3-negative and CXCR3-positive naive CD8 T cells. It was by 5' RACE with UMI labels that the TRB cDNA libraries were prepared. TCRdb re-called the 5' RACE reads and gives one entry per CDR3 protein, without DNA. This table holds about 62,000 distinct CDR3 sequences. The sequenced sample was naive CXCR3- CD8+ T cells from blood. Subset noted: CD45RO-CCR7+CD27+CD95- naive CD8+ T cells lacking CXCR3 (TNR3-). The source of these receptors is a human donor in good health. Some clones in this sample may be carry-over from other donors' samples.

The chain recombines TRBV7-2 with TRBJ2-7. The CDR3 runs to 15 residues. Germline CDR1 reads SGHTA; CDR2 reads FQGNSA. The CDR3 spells CASSLGFGLGYEQYF.

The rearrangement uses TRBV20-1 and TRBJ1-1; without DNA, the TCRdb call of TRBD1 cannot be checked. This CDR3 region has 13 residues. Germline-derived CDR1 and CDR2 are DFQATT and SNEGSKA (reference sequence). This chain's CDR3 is CSASPRGDTEAFF.

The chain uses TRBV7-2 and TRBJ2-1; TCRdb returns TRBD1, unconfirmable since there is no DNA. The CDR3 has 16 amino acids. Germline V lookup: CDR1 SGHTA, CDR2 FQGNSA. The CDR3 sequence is CASSLVGASSYNEQFF.

CDR3 sequence: CSVEDPLGTTEAFF. V usage is TRBV29-1 and J usage is TRBJ1-1. This CDR3 spans 14 amino acids. Per germline, CDR1 SQVTM and CDR2 ANQGSEA.